The 24 T cell receptor beta chains reported below all come from one sample, sequenced in a study of blood T cell repertoires in COVID-19. The data were produced by immunoSEQ multiplex PCR, yet TCRdb's version contains in-frame clones alone and is incomplete. The sample holds some 140,000 clones, about 85% seen once. Sequences were obtained from peripheral blood. The receptor set was obtained from a man aged 55 to 70 with COVID-19, enrolled during active disease.

This chain uses TRBV19 with TRBJ2-7; unclear D gene. Looked up from germline, CDR1 is LNHDA and CDR2 is SQIVND (reference sequence). CDR3 length: 14 residues. The ends were cut back, 7 bases at V and 0 bases at J, with 13 bases in the middle. The DNA for the CDR3 is TGTGCCAGTAATCTAGGCATCAACTCCTACGAGCAGTACTTC. Translating gives CASNLGINSYEQYF.

The genes are TRBV27 and TRBJ2-5; tentatively, D is TRBD2 (5 bases). CDR3 length equals 14 residues. The germline gives CDR1 MNHEY, CDR2 SMNVEV (reference sequence). The V end was cut by 3 bases, the J end by 4 bases, with 12 bases between. The CDR3 spells CASSLGRRGETQYF. The DNA for the CDR3 is TGTGCCAGCAGTTTGGGGAGACGGGGAGAGACCCAGTACTTC.

V is TRBV7-9 and J is TRBJ1-2; the match to TRBD1 covers 9 bases. The germline gives CDR1 SEHNR, CDR2 FQNEAQ (reference sequence). The V gene end was trimmed by 5 bases and the J gene end by 4 bases; junction bases not matched to a gene: 8. This CDR3 region has 15 residues. The CDR3: CASSTGQGPVYGYTF. In nucleotides, the CDR3 is TGTGCCAGCAGCACAGGACAGGGGCCCGTCTATGGCTACACCTTC.

The chain employs TRBV18 and TRBJ1-2; 7 bases align to TRBD1. Germline V CDR1 and CDR2: KGHSH, LQKENI. CDR3 size: 14 residues. After removal of 0 bases from V and 3 bases from J, the junction contained 1 base not matched to a gene. The CDR3 sequence: CASSPPGTDYGYTF. CDR3 in DNA: TGTGCCAGCTCACCACCTGGGACAGACTATGGCTACACCTTC.

The chain combines TRBV11-2 with TRBJ1-2; tentatively, D is TRBD1 (6 bases). The CDR3 consists of 16 residues. Germline V gene data show CDR1 as SGHAT and CDR2 as FQNNGV. Trimming left V 0 bases short and J 3 bases short, with 14 bases between. CDR3 coding DNA: TGTGCCAGCAGCTTAGATCCCCAGGGGCGGGACTATGGCTACACCTTC. Its translation: CASSLDPQGRDYGYTF.

The chain is built from TRBV7-9 and TRBJ2-5; no clear D. CDR1 is SEHNR, CDR2 FQNEAQ, per germline (reference sequence). V gave up 5 bases and J gave up 2 bases, with 15 bases separating them. The CDR3 totals 15 residues. Here the CDR3 DNA reads TGTGCCAGCAGCCGTGCCGGTACTATGCAAGAGACCCAGTACTTC. This translates into CASSRAGTMQETQYF.

The chain carries TRBV19 and TRBJ1-5; no firm D call. The ends were cut back, 2 bases at V and 10 bases at J, with 18 bases in the middle. CDR1 is LNHDA and CDR2 is SQIVND in the germline V gene (reference sequence). There are 15 residues in the CDR3. CDR3 residues: CASSIFAQSISPQHF. Here the CDR3 DNA reads TGTGCCAGTAGTATATTTGCACAGTCAATCAGCCCCCAGCATTTT. The variable domain in full, completed from reference TRBV19 and TRBJ1-5, reads DGGITQSPKYLFRKEGQNVTLSCEQNLNHDAMYWYRQDPGQGLRLIYYSQIVNDFQKGDIAEGYSVSREKKESFPLTVTSAQKNPTAFYLCASSIFAQSISPQHFGDGTRLSIL.

This chain uses TRBV5-1 with TRBJ1-2, with D tentatively TRBD1 (5 bases). The CDR3 is made up of 14 amino acids. Germline V gene lookup returns CDR1 SGHRS and CDR2 YFSETQ. V lost 5 bases to trimming and J lost 4 bases, with 15 bases between them. The CDR3 here is CASSWGRGTYGYTF. The CDR3 DNA sequence: TGCGCCAGCAGTTGGGGGAGGGGTACCTATGGCTACACCTTC.

The chain employs TRBV28 and TRBJ2-2, with TRBD1 as a possible D gene (6 bases). V shed 1 base and J shed 1 base, with 13 bases lying between them. The germline gives CDR1 MDHEN, CDR2 SYDVKM. This CDR3 is built from 17 residues. The CDR3 here is CASSLFTTGRNTGELFF. In DNA form, the CDR3 reads TGTGCCAGCAGTTTATTTACGACAGGAAGGAACACCGGGGAGCTGTTTTTT.

This clone appeared a single time. The V gene is TRBV6-5, the J gene TRBJ1-1; 8 bases are shared with TRBD1. V trimming: 6 bases; J trimming: 11 bases; junction bases outside the gene matches: 11. The CDR3 consists of 13 residues. The germline CDR1 and CDR2 sequences are MNHEY and SVGAGI. The CDR3 DNA is TGTGCCAGCAGACCAGCAGGGGGCGGATTTGCTTTCTTT. Translated, it gives CASRPAGGGFAFF.

The chain employs TRBV19 and TRBJ2-1; the match to TRBD1 covers 10 bases. Unmatched junction bases numbered 12, after V lost 6 bases and J lost 1 base. Germline V lookup: CDR1 LNHDA, CDR2 SQIVND (reference sequence). The CDR3 consists of 18 residues. CDR3 nucleotide sequence: TGTGCCAGTAGACCGGGACAGGGGATTGCGAGGTCCTACAATGAGCAGTTCTTC. Translating it yields CASRPGQGIARSYNEQFF.

The chain has TRBV7-3 and TRBJ2-6; 9 positions agree with TRBD1. Trimming removed 4 bases from V and 2 bases from J; junction bases left unmatched: 12. The germline V gene has CDR1 SGHTA and CDR2 FQGTGA. The CDR3 contains 19 residues. The CDR3: CASSSKKQGASAGANVLTF. CDR3 nucleotides: TGTGCCAGCAGCTCTAAGAAACAGGGGGCCTCGGCTGGGGCCAACGTCCTGACTTTC. The whole variable domain, filled in from reference TRBV7-3 and TRBJ2-6, reads GAGVSQTPSNKVTEKGKYVELRCDPISGHTALYWYRQSLGQGPEFLIYFQGTGAADDSGLPNDRFFAVRPEGSVSTLKIQRTERGDSAVYLCASSSKKQGASAGANVLTFGAGSRLTVL.

The chain's CDR3 is CASSSHRVNTEAFF. CDR3 DNA sequence: TGTGCCAGCAGCTCCCACAGGGTGAACACTGAAGCTTTCTTT. The chain carries TRBV16 and TRBJ1-1; D may be TRBD1 (6 bases). V was clipped by 5 bases and J by 0 bases, with 10 bases between them. The CDR3 runs to 14 residues. Germline V gene lookup returns CDR1 KGHSY and CDR2 FQNENV.

The chain carries TRBV14 and TRBJ1-1; D is ambiguous. V was cut by 0 bases and J by 0 bases, with 14 bases left in between. The CDR3 has 17 amino acids. Per germline, CDR1 SGHDN and CDR2 FVKESK. This CDR3 reads CASSQDLWAGLNTEAFF. Written as DNA, the CDR3 is TGTGCCAGCAGCCAAGATCTTTGGGCAGGCCTGAACACTGAAGCTTTCTTT.

The DNA for the CDR3 is TGCAGCGTTGACCGAGGAAGTACGTATGGCTACACCTTC. Translated: CSVDRGSTYGYTF. The gene calls are TRBV29-1 and TRBJ1-2; D not resolved. The CDR3 length is 13 residues. V was trimmed by 3 bases and J by 5 bases, leaving 13 bases between them. Germline V gene data show CDR1 as SQVTM and CDR2 as ANQGSEA.

The V call is TRBV6-5, the J call TRBJ2-7; maybe TRBD2 (5 bases). The germline V gene has CDR1 MNHEY and CDR2 SVGAGI. V lost 2 bases to trimming and J lost 3 bases, with 8 bases between them. The CDR3 is 13 amino acids. The CDR3 sequence is CASSYRGFYEQYF. The CDR3 DNA follows: TGTGCCAGCAGTTACCGGGGTTTCTACGAGCAGTACTTC.

This clone was seen a single time. The CDR3 DNA is TGTGCCAGCAGCTCGGGACTAGACTCGGATACGCAGTATTTT. This translates into CASSSGLDSDTQYF. The gene calls are TRBV11-3 and TRBJ2-3; 8 positions agree with TRBD2. CDR1 and CDR2 from the germline V gene are SGHNT and YENEEA. The ends lost 4 bases at V and 6 bases at J; junction bases unmatched: 6. This CDR3 has 14 residues.

This rearrangement joins TRBV10-3 to TRBJ2-3; a possible D gene is TRBD1 (6 bases). This CDR3 comprises 15 residues. Germline lookup yields CDR1 ENHRY and CDR2 SYGVKD. The V and J ends lost 4 bases and 0 bases respectively, with 11 bases between them. The CDR3 DNA follows: TGTGCCATCAGTGGGGGGCAGGGTAGCACAGATACGCAGTATTTT. It yields the protein CAISGGQGSTDTQYF.

V is TRBV6-4 and J is TRBJ1-2, with D uncertain. The CDR3 runs to 13 residues. The V and J ends lost 3 bases and 4 bases respectively, with 9 bases between them. In germline, CDR1 is MRHNA, CDR2 SNTAGT. The CDR3 sequence: CASSEQPGYGYTF. CDR3 in DNA: TGTGCCAGCAGTGAACAGCCTGGCTATGGCTACACCTTC.

This chain links TRBV3-1 (or the pseudogene TRBV3-2) with TRBJ2-7, with TRBD1 identical over 8 bases. Trimming took 0 bases from V and 2 from J; bases not matched to a gene: 6. The CDR3 is 16 residues long. Germline CDR1 is LGHDT and CDR2 is YNNKEL (reference sequence). CDR3 region: CASSQDRGTGTYEQYF. CDR3 DNA: TGTGCCAGCAGCCAAGATAGGGGGACAGGTACCTACGAGCAGTACTTC.

The chain is built from TRBV21-1 and TRBJ2-4; whether TRBD1, the table's D call, matches the DNA was not checked. TRBV21-1 is a documented pseudogene. The CDR3 runs to 19 residues. The DNA for the CDR3 is TGTGCCAGCAGCAAAGATGGGGCTAGTTGGCCGCCCGCCAAAAACATTCAGTACTTC. Amino acids: CASSKDGASWPPAKNIQYF.

The J gene is TRBJ2-2, the V gene TRBV4-3; 11 bases align to TRBD2. From germline, CDR1 is LGHNA and CDR2 YSLEER. The CDR3 has 14 amino acids. V gave up 6 bases and J gave up 7 bases; unmatched junction bases: 4. The DNA of the CDR3 is TGCGCCAGCAGACTAGCGGGAGATAACGGGGAGCTGTTTTTT. This translates into CASRLAGDNGELFF.

The genes are TRBV19 and TRBJ2-6; 10 nucleotides align to TRBD2. Germline loops: CDR1 LNHDA, CDR2 SQIVND (reference sequence). The CDR3 covers 17 residues. J lost 3 bases, V lost 4 bases, and 6 bases had no gene match. The CDR3 region is CASSTTSGYVGANVLTF. The CDR3 DNA is TGTGCCAGTAGTACGACTAGCGGGTATGTTGGGGCCAACGTCCTGACTTTC.

The genes are TRBV7-9 and TRBJ2-5; the match to TRBD2 covers 9 bases. The V segment lost 8 bases and the J segment 4 bases; nucleotides outside the gene matches: 11. Germline CDR1 reads SEHNR; CDR2 reads FQNEAQ (reference sequence). The CDR3 is 15 residues long. The CDR3 sequence: CASRIAGAQGETQYF. The CDR3 DNA follows: TGTGCCAGCCGAATAGCGGGGGCCCAAGGAGAGACCCAGTACTTC.